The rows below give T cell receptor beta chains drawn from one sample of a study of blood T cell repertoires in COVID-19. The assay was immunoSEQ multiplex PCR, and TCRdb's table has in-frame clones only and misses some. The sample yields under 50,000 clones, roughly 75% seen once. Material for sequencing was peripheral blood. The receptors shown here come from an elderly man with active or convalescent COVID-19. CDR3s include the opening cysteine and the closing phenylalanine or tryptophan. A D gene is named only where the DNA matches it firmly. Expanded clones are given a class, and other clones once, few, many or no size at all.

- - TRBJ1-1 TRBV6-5 CASGRGSTEAFF TGTGCCAGTGGCAGGGGATCCACTGAAGCTTTCTTT
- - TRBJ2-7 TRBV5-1 CASSHKGEGGPQYF TGCGCCAGCAGCCATAAGGGGGAGGGTGGTCCCCAGTACTTC
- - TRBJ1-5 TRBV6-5 CASSYSGGSNQPQHF TGTGCCAGCAGTTACTCCGGGGGTTCCAATCAGCCCCAGCATTTT
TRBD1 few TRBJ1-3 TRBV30 CAWSIRGLPGNTIYF TGTGCCTGGAGTATAAGGGGGCTACCTGGAAACACCATATATTTT
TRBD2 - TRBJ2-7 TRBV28 CASSAPLAGREQYF TGTGCCAGCAGTGCTCCTCTAGCGGGCAGGGAGCAGTACTTC
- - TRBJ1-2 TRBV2 CASSEGEDYGYTF TGTGCCAGCAGTGAAGGGGAGGACTATGGCTACACCTTC
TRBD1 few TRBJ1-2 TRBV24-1 CATSGDSDGYTF TGTGCCACCAGTGGGGACAGCGATGGCTACACCTTC
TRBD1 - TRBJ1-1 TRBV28 CASSLLDRALAEAFF TGTGCCAGCAGTTTATTGGACAGGGCTTTGGCTGAAGCTTTCTTT
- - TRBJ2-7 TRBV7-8 CASSRPGGTGDPYEQYF TGTGCCAGCAGCCGGCCCGGGGGTACGGGGGACCCCTACGAGCAGTACTTC
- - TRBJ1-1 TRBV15 CAIRQGALTEAFF TGTGCCATCAGGCAAGGGGCCCTCACTGAAGCTTTCTTT
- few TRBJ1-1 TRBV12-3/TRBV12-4 CASSLGQTTEAFF TGTGCCAGCAGTTTAGGACAGACCACTGAAGCTTTCTTT
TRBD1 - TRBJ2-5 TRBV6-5 CASSTAGRGRETQYF TGTGCCAGCAGTACCGCGGGCAGGGGGCGAGAGACCCAGTACTTC
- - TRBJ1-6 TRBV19 CASSQIGQSSYNSPLHF TGTGCCAGTAGCCAGATCGGACAGAGCTCCTATAATTCACCCCTCCACTTT
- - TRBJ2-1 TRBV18 CASSPTGSNYNEQFF TGTGCCAGCTCACCAACCGGGAGCAACTACAATGAGCAGTTCTTC
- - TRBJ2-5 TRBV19 CASSPRGRREETQYF TGTGCCAGTAGTCCAAGAGGAAGGAGGGAAGAGACCCAGTACTTC
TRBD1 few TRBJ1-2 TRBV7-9 CASSLGTAHTYGYTF TGTGCCAGCAGTCTAGGGACAGCGCATACCTATGGCTACACCTTC
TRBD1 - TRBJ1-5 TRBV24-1 CATSDSRTGQGQPQHF TGTGCCACCAGTGATTCAAGGACAGGGCAAGGGCAGCCCCAGCATTTT
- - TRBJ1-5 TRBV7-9 CASSLGAYQPQHF TGTGCCAGCAGCTTAGGAGCTTATCAGCCCCAGCATTTT
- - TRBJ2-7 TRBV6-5 CASRGQRSYEQYF TGTGCCAGCAGAGGACAGCGATCCTACGAGCAGTACTTC
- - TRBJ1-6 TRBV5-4 CASSWAGGGNSPLHF TGTGCCAGCAGCTGGGCGGGAGGGGGTAATTCACCCCTCCACTTT
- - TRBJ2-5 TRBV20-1 CSARNLETQYF TGCAGTGCTAGAAATCTTGAGACCCAGTACTTC
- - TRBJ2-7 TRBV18 CASSRDTTRQEQYF TGTGCCAGCTCACGTGACACGACCCGACAGGAGCAGTACTTC
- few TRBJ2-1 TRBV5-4 CASSFGHSQQRGEQFF TGTGCCAGCAGCTTTGGACATTCCCAACAACGTGGTGAGCAGTTCTTC
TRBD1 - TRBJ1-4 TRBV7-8 CASSVQGAREKLFF TGTGCCAGCAGCGTACAGGGGGCAAGGGAAAAACTGTTTTTT
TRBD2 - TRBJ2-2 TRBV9 CASSAGLAVGELFF TGTGCCAGCAGCGCTGGACTAGCGGTCGGGGAGCTGTTTTTT
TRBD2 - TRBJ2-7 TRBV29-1 CSAQSSGGYEQYF TGCAGCGCCCAGTCTAGCGGGGGCTACGAGCAGTACTTC
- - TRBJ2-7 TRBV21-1 CASSTSGLADGPPSEQYF TGTGCCAGCAGCACTTCGGGACTAGCGGATGGACCCCCATCCGAGCAGTACTTC
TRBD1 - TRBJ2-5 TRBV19 CASSIGRDRRGETQYF TGTGCCAGTAGTATAGGAAGGGACAGGAGAGGGGAGACCCAGTACTTC
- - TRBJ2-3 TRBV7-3 CASSLGSGKDTQYF TGTGCCAGCAGCTTAGGGTCGGGAAAAGATACGCAGTATTTT
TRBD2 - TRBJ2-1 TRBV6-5 CASSFGTSGDNEQFF TGTGCCAGCAGCTTCGGGACTAGCGGGGACAATGAGCAGTTCTTC
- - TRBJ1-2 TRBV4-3 CASSQDRNTYGYTF TGCGCCAGCAGCCAAGACAGAAATACCTATGGCTACACCTTC
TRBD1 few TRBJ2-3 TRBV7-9 CASSPTGQGTDTQYF TGTGCCAGCAGCCCGACGGGACAGGGCACAGATACGCAGTATTTT
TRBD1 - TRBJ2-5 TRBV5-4 CASSLGDRSPVRETQYF TGTGCCAGCAGCTTGGGGGACAGATCCCCGGTCCGGGAGACCCAGTACTTC
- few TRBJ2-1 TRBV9 CASSVGGPTDEQFF TGTGCCAGCAGCGTAGGGGGGCCTACTGATGAGCAGTTCTTC
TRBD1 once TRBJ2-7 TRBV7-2 CATGRQGSGEQYF TGTGCCACGGGAAGACAGGGGTCTGGCGAGCAGTACTTC
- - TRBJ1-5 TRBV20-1 CSASAGVSQPQHF TGCAGTGCTAGTGCAGGGGTTAGCCAGCCCCAGCATTTT
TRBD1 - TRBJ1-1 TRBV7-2 CASSSGQPLTEAFF TGTGCCAGCAGCTCGGGACAGCCTCTCACTGAAGCTTTCTTT
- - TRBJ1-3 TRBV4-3 CASSQDTDSGNTIYF TGCGCCAGCAGCCAAGACACTGACTCTGGAAACACCATATATTTT
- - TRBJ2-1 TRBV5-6 CASSLAVNEQFF TGTGCCAGCAGCTTAGCGGTGAATGAGCAGTTCTTC
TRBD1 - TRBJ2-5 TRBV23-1 CATRQGGVTQYF TGCGCCACCCGACAGGGTGGTGTGACCCAGTACTTC
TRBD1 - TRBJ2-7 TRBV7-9 CASSSRGQSYEQYF TGTGCCAGCAGCTCGAGGGGGCAATCCTACGAGCAGTACTTC
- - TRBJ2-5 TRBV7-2 CASRFRVTETQYF TGTGCCAGCAGATTCAGGGTTACAGAGACCCAGTACTTC
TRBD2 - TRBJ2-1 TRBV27 CASSLGTSGYNEQFF TGTGCCAGCAGTTTAGGGACTAGCGGCTACAATGAGCAGTTCTTC
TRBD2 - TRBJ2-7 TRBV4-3 CASSQSTSGAQYEQYF TGCGCCAGCAGCCAGTCGACTAGCGGGGCCCAGTACGAGCAGTACTTC
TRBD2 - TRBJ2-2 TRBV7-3 CASSLRPGGLNTGELFF TGTGCCAGCAGCTTAAGGCCGGGGGGACTGAACACCGGGGAGCTGTTTTTT
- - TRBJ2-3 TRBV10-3 CAISDSGGSTDTQYF TGTGCCATCAGTGACAGCGGAGGAAGCACAGATACGCAGTATTTT
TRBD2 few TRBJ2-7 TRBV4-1 CASSQTAGGASYEQYF TGCGCCAGCAGCCAGACAGCGGGAGGTGCCTCCTACGAGCAGTACTTC